Shown below are 3 T cell receptor beta chains from a single sample sequenced in a study of T cell changes during pregnancy in multiple sclerosis. The protocol was immunoSEQ multiplex PCR, while the TCRdb copy is restricted to in-frame clones and leaves out a portion. The sample has around 28,000 clones; about nine tenths are singletons. Sequences were derived from CD8+ T cells from peripheral blood mononuclear cells, sampled in the second trimester of pregnancy. All receptors come from a female donor with multiple sclerosis, enrolled in a pregnancy study.

The rearrangement joins TRBV2 to TRBJ1-5; possibly TRBD1 for D (5 bases). The CDR3 is 13 residues long. V lost 6 bases and J lost 4, with 10 bases in between. Germline V lookup: CDR1 SNHLY, CDR2 FYNNEI. The CDR3, as DNA: TGTGCCAGCAGGACCCAGGGAAATCAGCCCCAGCATTTT. Protein product: CASRTQGNQPQHF.

This clone appeared a single time. V gene TRBV7-9 combines with J gene TRBJ2-7; D is unclear. V was trimmed by 5 bases and J by 3 bases, leaving 14 bases between them. This CDR3 is built from 14 residues. Germline CDR1 SEHNR, CDR2 FQNEAQ (reference sequence). CDR3 residues: CASSAGGIYYEQYF. The DNA of the CDR3 is TGTGCCAGCAGCGCAGGTGGCATCTACTACGAGCAGTACTTC. Combining the CDR3 with reference TRBV7-9 and TRBJ2-7 gives the whole variable domain DTGVSQNPRHKITKRGQNVTFRCDPISEHNRLYWYRQTLGQGPEFLTYFQNEAQLEKSRLLSDRFSAERPKGSFSTLEIQRTEQGDSAMYLCASSAGGIYYEQYFGPGTRLTVT.

This chain uses TRBV2 with TRBJ1-2; 10 bases are shared with TRBD1. CDR3 size: 17 residues. Germline V gives CDR1 SNHLY, CDR2 FYNNEI. V trimming: 2 bases; J trimming: 3 bases; junction bases outside the gene matches: 9. CDR3 bases: TGTGCCAGCAGTGAATTCCCCCGGGACAGGGGCTACTATGGCTACACCTTC. Its protein product is CASSEFPRDRGYYGYTF.